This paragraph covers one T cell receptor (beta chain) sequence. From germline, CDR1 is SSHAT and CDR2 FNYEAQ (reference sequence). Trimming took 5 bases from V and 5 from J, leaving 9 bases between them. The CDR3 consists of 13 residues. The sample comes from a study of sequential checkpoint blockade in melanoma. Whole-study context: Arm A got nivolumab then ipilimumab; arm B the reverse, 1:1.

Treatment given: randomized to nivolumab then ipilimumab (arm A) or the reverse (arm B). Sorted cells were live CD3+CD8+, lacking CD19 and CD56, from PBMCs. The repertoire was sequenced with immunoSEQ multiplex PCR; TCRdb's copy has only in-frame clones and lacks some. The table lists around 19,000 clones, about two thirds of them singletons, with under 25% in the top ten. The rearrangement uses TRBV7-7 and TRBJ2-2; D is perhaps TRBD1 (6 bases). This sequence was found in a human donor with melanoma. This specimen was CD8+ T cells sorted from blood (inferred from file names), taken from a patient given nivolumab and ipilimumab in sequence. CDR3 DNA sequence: TGTGCCAGCAGCCCAACAGGGACCGGGGAGCTGTTTTTT. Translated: CASSPTGTGELFF. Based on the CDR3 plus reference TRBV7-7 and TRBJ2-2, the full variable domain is GAGVSQSPRYKVTKRGQDVTLRCDPISSHATLYWYQQALGQGPEFLTYFNYEAQPDKSGLPSDRFSAERPEGSISTLTIQRTEQRDSAMYRCASSPTGTGELFFGEGSRLTVL.